This TCR beta chain was captured in a study of shared clonotypes between healthy human individuals. Sequencing used immunoSEQ multiplex PCR; TCRdb keeps in-frame clones, though not all of them. The table includes about 520,000 clones, 90% to 96% detected once. This TCR derives from a woman aged 25 to 39 in good health. The sequenced sample consisted of naive CD4+ T cells sorted from blood. Subset noted: CD45RA+ positively selected.

The CDR3, as DNA: TGTGCCAGCTCACTAAATACGCCCCATGCCGGGGAGAACACTGAAGCTTTCTTT. Its translation: CASSLNTPHAGENTEAFF. The chain recombines TRBV18 with TRBJ1-1; D uncertain. CDR3 length: 18 residues. Germline CDR1 reads KGHSH; CDR2 reads LQKENI. Trimming removed 4 bases from V and 1 base from J, with 22 bases in between.